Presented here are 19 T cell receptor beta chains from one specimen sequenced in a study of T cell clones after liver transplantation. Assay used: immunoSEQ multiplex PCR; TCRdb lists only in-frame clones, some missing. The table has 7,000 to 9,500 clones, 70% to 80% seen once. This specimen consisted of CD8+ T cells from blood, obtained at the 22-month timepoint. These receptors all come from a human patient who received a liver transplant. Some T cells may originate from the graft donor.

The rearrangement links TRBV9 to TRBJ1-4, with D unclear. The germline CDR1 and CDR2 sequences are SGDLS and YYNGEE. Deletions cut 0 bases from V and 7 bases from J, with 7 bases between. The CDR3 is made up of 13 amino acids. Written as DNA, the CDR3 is TGTGCCAGCAGCGTAGGAAGAGGTGAAAAACTGTTTTTT. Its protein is CASSVGRGEKLFF.

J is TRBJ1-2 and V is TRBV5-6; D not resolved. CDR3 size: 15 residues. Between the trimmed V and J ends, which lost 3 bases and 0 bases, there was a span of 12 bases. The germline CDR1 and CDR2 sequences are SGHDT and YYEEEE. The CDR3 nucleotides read TGTGCCAGCAGCTCTCGGGCAATGGCTAACTATGGCTACACCTTC. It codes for CASSSRAMANYGYTF.

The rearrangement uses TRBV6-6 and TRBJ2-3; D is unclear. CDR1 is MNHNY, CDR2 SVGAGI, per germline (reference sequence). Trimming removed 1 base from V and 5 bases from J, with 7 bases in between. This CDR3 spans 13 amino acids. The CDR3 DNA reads TGTGCCAGCAGTTACTTACTGGGAGATACGCAGTATTTT. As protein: CASSYLLGDTQYF.

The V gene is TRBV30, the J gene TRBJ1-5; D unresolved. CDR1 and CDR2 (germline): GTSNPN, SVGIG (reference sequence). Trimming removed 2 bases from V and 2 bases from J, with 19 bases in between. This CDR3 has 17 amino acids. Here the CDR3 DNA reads TGTGCCTGGAGTAATGGGAACGGAGTTGAGGGCAATCAGCCCCAGCATTTT. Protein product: CAWSNGNGVEGNQPQHF.

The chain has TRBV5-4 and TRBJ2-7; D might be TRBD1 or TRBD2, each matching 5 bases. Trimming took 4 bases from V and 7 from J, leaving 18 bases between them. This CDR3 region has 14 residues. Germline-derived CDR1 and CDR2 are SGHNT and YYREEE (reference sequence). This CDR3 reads CASSQDRDASEQYF. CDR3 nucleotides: TGTGCCAGCAGCCAAGATCGGGACGCTTCTGAGCAGTACTTC.

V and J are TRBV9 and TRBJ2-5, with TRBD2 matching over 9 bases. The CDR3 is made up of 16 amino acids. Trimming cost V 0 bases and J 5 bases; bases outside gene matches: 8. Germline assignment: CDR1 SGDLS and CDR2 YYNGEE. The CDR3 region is CASSVGAAGGVETQYF. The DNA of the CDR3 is TGTGCCAGCAGCGTAGGGGCAGCGGGGGGCGTGGAGACCCAGTACTTC. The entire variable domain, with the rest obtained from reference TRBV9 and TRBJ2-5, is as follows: DSGVTQTPKHLITATGQRVTLRCSPRSGDLSVYWYQQSLDQGLQFLIQYYNGEERAKGNILERFSAQQFPDLHSELNLSSLELGDSALYFCASSVGAAGGVETQYFGPGTRLLVL.

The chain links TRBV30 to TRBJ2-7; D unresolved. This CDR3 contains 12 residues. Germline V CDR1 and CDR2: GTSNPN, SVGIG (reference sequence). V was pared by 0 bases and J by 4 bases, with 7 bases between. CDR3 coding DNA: TGTGCCTGGAGTGTAGAGACGTACGAGCAGTACTTC. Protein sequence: CAWSVETYEQYF. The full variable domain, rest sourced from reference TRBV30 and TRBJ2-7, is SQTIHQWPATLVQPVGSPLSLECTVEGTSNPNLYWYRQAAGRGLQLLFYSVGIGQISSEVPQNLSASRPQDRQFILSSKKLLLSDSGFYLCAWSVETYEQYFGPGTRLTVT.

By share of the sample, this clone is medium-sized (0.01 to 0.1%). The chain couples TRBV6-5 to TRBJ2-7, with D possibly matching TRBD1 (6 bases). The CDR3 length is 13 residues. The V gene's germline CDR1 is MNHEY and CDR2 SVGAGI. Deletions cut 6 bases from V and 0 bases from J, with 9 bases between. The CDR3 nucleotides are TGTGCCAGCAGCACAGGGTACTCCTACGAGCAGTACTTC. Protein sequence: CASSTGYSYEQYF.

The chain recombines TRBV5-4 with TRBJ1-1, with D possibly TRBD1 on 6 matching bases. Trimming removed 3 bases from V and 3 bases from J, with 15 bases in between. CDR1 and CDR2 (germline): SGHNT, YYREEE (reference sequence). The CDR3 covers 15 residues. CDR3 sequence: CASSSLDRTYTEAFF. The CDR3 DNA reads TGTGCCAGCAGCTCGTTGGACAGAACTTACACTGAAGCTTTCTTT.

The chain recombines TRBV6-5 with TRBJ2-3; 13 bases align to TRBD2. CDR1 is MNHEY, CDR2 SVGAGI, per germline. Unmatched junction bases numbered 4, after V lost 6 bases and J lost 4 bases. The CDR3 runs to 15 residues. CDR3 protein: CASSLLAGGPDTQYF. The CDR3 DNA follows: TGTGCCAGCAGCCTACTAGCGGGGGGGCCAGATACGCAGTATTTT.

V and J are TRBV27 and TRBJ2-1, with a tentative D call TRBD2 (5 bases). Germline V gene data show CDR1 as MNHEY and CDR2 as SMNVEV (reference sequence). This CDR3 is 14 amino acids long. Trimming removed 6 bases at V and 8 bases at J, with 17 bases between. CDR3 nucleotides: TGTGCCAGCAGCCGGGCTGAGGGTCACGATGAGCAGTTCTTC. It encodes CASSRAEGHDEQFF.

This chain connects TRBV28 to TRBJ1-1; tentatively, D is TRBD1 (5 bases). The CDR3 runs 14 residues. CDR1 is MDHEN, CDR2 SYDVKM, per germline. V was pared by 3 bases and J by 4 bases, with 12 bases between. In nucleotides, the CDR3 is TGTGCCAGCAGTTTCCGGGGGGAGCGCACTGAAGCTTTCTTT. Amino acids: CASSFRGERTEAFF. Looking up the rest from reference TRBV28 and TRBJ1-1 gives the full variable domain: DVKVTQSSRYLVKRTGEKVFLECVQDMDHENMFWYRQDPGLGLRLIYFSYDVKMKEKGDIPEGYSVSREKKERFSLILESASTNQTSMYLCASSFRGERTEAFFGQGTRLTVV.

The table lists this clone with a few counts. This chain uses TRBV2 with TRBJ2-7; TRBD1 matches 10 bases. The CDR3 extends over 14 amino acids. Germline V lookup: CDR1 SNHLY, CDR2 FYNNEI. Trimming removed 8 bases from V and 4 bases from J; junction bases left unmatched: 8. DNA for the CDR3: TGTGCCAGCGAAGGACAGGGGGATGTGTACGAGCAGTACTTC. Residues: CASEGQGDVYEQYF.

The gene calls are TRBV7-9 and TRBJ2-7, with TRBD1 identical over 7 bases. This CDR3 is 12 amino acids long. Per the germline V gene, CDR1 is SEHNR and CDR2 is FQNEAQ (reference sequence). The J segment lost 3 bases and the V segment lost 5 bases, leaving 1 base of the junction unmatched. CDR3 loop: CASSPGGYEQYF. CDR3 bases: TGTGCCAGCAGCCCAGGGGGCTACGAGCAGTACTTC.

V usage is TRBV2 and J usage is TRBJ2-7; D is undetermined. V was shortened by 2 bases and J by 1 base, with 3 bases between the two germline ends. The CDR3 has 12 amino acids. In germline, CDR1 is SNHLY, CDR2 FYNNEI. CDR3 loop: CASSELSYEQYF. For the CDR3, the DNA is TGTGCCAGCAGTGAACTTTCCTACGAGCAGTACTTC.

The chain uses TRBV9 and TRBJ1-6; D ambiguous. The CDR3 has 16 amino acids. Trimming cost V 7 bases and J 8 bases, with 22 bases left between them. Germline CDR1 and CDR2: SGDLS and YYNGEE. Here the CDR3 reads CASSEAHTLRDSPLHF. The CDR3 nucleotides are TGTGCCAGCTCCGAGGCACACACCTTAAGAGATTCACCCCTCCACTTT.

CDR3 in amino acids: CASSLGEGANTEAFF. The CDR3 DNA sequence: TGTGCCAGCAGCTTAGGAGAGGGGGCGAACACTGAAGCTTTCTTT. J is TRBJ1-1 and V is TRBV7-6; TRBD1 agrees at 7 bases. This CDR3 comprises 15 residues. From germline, CDR1 is SGHVS and CDR2 FNYEAQ. Trimming cost V 1 base and J 1 base; bases outside gene matches: 3.

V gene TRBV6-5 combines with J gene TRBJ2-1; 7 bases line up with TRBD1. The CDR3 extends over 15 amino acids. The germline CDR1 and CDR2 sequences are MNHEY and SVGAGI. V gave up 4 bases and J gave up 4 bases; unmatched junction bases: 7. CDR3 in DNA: TGTGCCAGCAGTTTCACCGGGGACAGTTACAATGAGCAGTTCTTC. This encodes CASSFTGDSYNEQFF.

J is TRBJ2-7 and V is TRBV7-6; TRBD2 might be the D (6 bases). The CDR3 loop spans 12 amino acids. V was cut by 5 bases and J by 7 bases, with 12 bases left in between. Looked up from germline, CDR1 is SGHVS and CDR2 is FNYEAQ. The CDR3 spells CASSRAGGEQYF. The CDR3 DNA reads TGTGCCAGCAGCCGAGCGGGCGGGGAGCAGTACTTC.